The 4 T cell receptor beta chains below were found in one sample sequenced in a study of breast tumors, draining lymph nodes, adjacent tissues. The lymph nodes were axillary draining lymph nodes from breast cancer patients. MiXCR was run by TCRdb on the multiplex PCR reads, yielding one entry per CDR3 protein. The sample carries approximately 88,000 distinct CDR3 sequences, roughly 30% recorded once. Sequencing was performed on axillary lymph node tissue. These receptor sequences come from a female donor with breast cancer. Some clones in this sample may be carry-over from other donors' samples.

This clonotype has at least ten counts. The J gene is TRBJ1-3, the V gene TRBV3-1, with TRBD1 matching 8 bases. Germline-derived CDR1 and CDR2 are LGHDT and YNNKEL (reference sequence). The CDR3 length is 15 residues. With 1 base clipped from V and 4 bases from J, the junction kept 3 bases outside the gene matches. In nucleotides, the CDR3 is TGTGCCAGCAGCCAAGCCGGGACAGGAGGAAACACCATATATTTT. Residues: CASSQAGTGGNTIYF.

The sample holds a few counts of this clonotype. The chain carries TRBV4-1 and TRBJ1-1; D remains unclear. This CDR3 is built from 14 residues. The germline V gene has CDR1 MGHRA and CDR2 YSYEKL. V lost 0 bases, J lost 2 bases, and 7 bases lay in between. The CDR3 reads CASSQEPGNTEAFF. Written as DNA, the CDR3 is TGCGCCAGCAGCCAAGAGCCAGGTAACACTGAAGCTTTCTTT.

As for this clonotype: A much larger clone lies a single base off, so this may be a read error. The chain combines TRBV5-8 with TRBJ1-4, with 8 positions matching TRBD1. Germline loops: CDR1 SGHTS, CDR2 YDEGEE. The CDR3 is 15 amino acids. DNA of the CDR3: TGTGCCAGCAGCCCTGGACAGGGTGGTGAGGAAAAACTGCTTTTT. It yields the protein CASSPGQGGEEKLLF.

A remark on this clonotype: Compared with germline, one end of the junction differs, possibly owing to a read error. The CDR3 protein is CASAGTANENLFF. In DNA form, the CDR3 reads TGCGCCAGCGCCGGGACAGCAAATGAAAACCTGTTTTTT. The V call is TRBV5-1, the J call TRBJ1-4; 7 positions agree with TRBD1. Germline V gene data show CDR1 as SGHRS and CDR2 as YFSETQ. CDR3 size: 13 residues.